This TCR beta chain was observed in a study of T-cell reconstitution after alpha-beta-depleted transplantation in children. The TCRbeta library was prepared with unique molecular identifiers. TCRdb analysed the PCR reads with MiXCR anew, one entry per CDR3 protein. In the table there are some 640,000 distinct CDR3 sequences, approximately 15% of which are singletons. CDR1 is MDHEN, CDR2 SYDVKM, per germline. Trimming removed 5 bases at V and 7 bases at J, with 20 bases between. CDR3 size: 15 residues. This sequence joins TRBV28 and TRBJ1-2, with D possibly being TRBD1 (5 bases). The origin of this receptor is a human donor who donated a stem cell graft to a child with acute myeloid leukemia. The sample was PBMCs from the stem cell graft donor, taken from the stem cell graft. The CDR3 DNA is TGTGCCAGCAGTCCTGGGAAACTCCCAGGGTCTGGCTACACCTTC. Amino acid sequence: CASSPGKLPGSGYTF.